This record covers a single T cell receptor beta chain. The antigen remains unidentified. Repeated repertoire sampling spanned the course of chemoradiotherapy. This sample is part of a study of chemoradiotherapy in HPV16-positive cancers. Germline V lookup: CDR1 SGHNT, CDR2 YYREEE (reference sequence). The V end lost 2 bases, the J end lost 8 bases, and 5 bases lay between the germline ends. This CDR3 region has 12 residues. The table came from immunoSEQ multiplex PCR; TCRdb's copy has only in-frame clones and leaves some out. The sample holds 4,000 or so clones, around 80% seen once. Notes on the study in general: HPV-responsive T-cell expansion during chemoradiotherapy was linked to improved recurrence-free survival in HPV16-positive patients. Candidate HPV-specific clones and E7-related TCR motifs grew in tumor during treatment. The functional HPV-specific definition rests on just two HPV16-positive patients.

The receptor comes from a human donor with HPV-associated anogenital cancer. This specimen consisted of tumor tissue, obtained from a patient who underwent chemoradiotherapy. This chain joins TRBV5-4 and TRBJ1-6, with unresolved D. The CDR3 bases are TGTGCCAGCAGCTTACCCTATTCACCCCTCCACTTT. Translation: CASSLPYSPLHF.